This record covers a single TCR beta chain. Which antigen it targets is not known. One base away there is no much larger clone; base qualities are not given. The data stem from a study of cytomegalovirus exposure and HLA in healthy donors (dated by TCRdb to the late 2010s). Regarding the study in general: An earlier analysis of some 500 of the donors reported roughly 270 Gb of sequence data and some 120 million unique TCR beta sequences from approximately 180 million T cells. Roughly 290 gigabases of sequencing data and around 88 million unique TCR sequences made up an early release that covered approximately 620 HLA-typed donors. Of the 398 genotyped donors, approximately 82% fell in the genetic ancestry cluster associated with self-reported Caucasian donors. The study was designed to test whether signatures of past pathogen exposure could be identified by cataloging public T cell receptors. The study profiled the T cell repertoires of fewer than 850 subjects by immunosequencing and related them to cytomegalovirus serostatus. Along with the approximately 650-subject first cohort, a separate validation cohort of over 90 different subjects was used. To predict cytomegalovirus infection status, the study combined high-throughput TCR immunosequencing, statistical association of individual TCRs with disease status, and machine learning. A later analysis re-examined previously published TCR beta repertoires from hundreds of donors and added high-resolution HLA genotyping to investigate patterns of TCR occurrence. Rather than using new phenotypic data, the later analysis identified candidate immune exposures from TCR beta sequences and from how often those sequences occurred across donors. To decide whether each TCR beta V gene segment behaved as functional or pseudogenic, an earlier analysis of 587 of the donors relied on high-throughput TCR beta sequencing. Alongside the repertoire data, information on donor age, sex, ethnicity and CMV serostatus was compiled. A later genetic analysis used genome-wide SNP genotypes for about 60% of the roughly 700 donors, treating that subset as a discovery cohort. Every discovery cohort repertoire had been produced on one sequencing platform. Class I and class II HLA loci were covered by the typing at four-digit resolution. Typing coverage varied by locus: 629-630 donors for A, B, C, DRB1 and DQB1; some 520 for DQA1; nearly 610 for DPA1; some 470 for DPB1. A handful of DR-DQ haplotypes were handled as single units for association and clustering because linkage in the cohort was strong. Among under 450 genotyped donors of the cohort, an average of about 240,000 unique TCR beta nucleotide sequences were sequenced per donor, about a sixth of them non-productive. On the study overall, not on this receptor specifically: A later genetic analysis associated a missense DCLRE1C variant with V-gene and J-gene trimming of TCR beta chains, and an independent cohort replicated the association. Cytomegalovirus status was reported to be diagnosed by the classifier with high specificity and sensitivity in both the original and validation cohorts. A later analysis found that TCR association rates varied across HLA loci, with DRB1 alleles showing the most associated TCRs and HLA-C alleles the fewest. Correlated functional status among segregating V segments might be attributable to linkage disequilibrium, but an unknown experimental factor could not be ruled out. Because the 87-base-pair reads could not distinguish some IMGT-functional V segments, including TRBV6-2 and TRBV6-3, those segments were excluded. For the cohort, immune exposure information was limited to CMV serostatus. Because counts were too low, some 16 rarely observed V segments, including chromosome 9 orphons, were excluded from the earlier analysis of fewer than 650 of the donors. A cluster of highly shared sequence variants was judged likely to represent a technical artifact of the sequencing pipeline. Only TCR beta chains were sequenced in this cohort, and the absence of alpha or paired-chain data limited detectable features. A later analysis associated roughly 17,000 TCR beta sequences with specific HLA alleles at a false discovery rate of 0.05. In a later analysis, several top co-occurrence clusters were reported to appear linked to parvovirus B19, influenza, CMV and Epstein-Barr virus. A later analysis found that most CMV-associated TCR beta chains appeared HLA-restricted, with HLA associations seemingly driven largely by CMV exposure. HLA typing was unavailable for some donors at each locus, so association tests used only the typed subset. The study listed 164 TCR beta chains as associated with cytomegalovirus. In an earlier analysis of fewer than 700 of the donors, most TCR beta V segments appeared in productive rearrangements about 87% or about 30% of the time, broadly matching IMGT annotations. The authors suggested that the approach could potentially be generalized to other disease states and immunological phenotypes. In vitro tests confirmed that three of the cytomegalovirus-associated TCR beta chains recognize cytomegalovirus antigens. Most TCR sequences were observed very rarely across donors, whereas some public TCRs were present in many individuals. Sequencing depth was assumed to be roughly uniform across donors in the presence/absence analyses, though that assumption may not hold. According to a later genetic analysis, donors in an Asian-associated ancestry cluster had fewer N-insertions in productive TCRs than the approximately 630-donor mean. A later analysis found that HLA-associated TCR beta chains were more clonally expanded and had lower generation probabilities than equally common non-associated chains. When HLA alleles, especially DR and DQ, strongly co-occurred, attributing TCR associations to individual alleles was difficult. A further reported finding was that TCR beta sequences accurately predicted the HLA-A and HLA-B alleles for most subjects in the first cohort.

Library creation used the immunoSEQ multiplex PCR assay. A mixture of 60 forward primers for TCR Vbeta segments and 13 reverse primers for TCR Jbeta segments was used in the multiplex PCR. The CDR3 region of rearranged TCR beta genes was amplified from genomic DNA with a multiplex PCR assay. The amplified TCR beta libraries were sequenced on the Illumina HiSeq System as 87-base-pair reads. As for the authors' bioinformatics: Across the roughly 700 repertoires, a later analysis counted some 80 million unique TCR beta chains, 8.5 million to 12 million of which were shared by at least two donors. Raw reads were error-corrected and collapsed into unique sequences by a nearest-neighbor algorithm in which closely related sequences were merged to remove PCR and sequencing errors. CDR3 sequences were aligned to IMGT reference sequences to assign V, D and J gene segments. For a sequence to be retained, at least a six-nucleotide match to both a V gene segment and a J gene segment was required. Rearrangements were called productive when the CDR3 lacked stop codons and stayed in frame with V and J; all others were non-productive. CDR3 was defined by IMGT convention, running from the second conserved V-encoded cysteine to the conserved J-encoded phenylalanine. Sequences without an unambiguous match to a single V gene segment were excluded from the earlier analysis of 450 to 750 of the donors. An earlier analysis of some 610 of the donors called V segments functional above 56.7% productive rearrangements and segregating when the between-donor standard deviation exceeded 5%. A statistical classification framework was built to diagnose cytomegalovirus status from the catalog of TCR beta chain sequences. In a later analysis, V and J genes were assigned by comparing TCR nucleotide sequences against IMGT/GENE-DB human TR gene sequences. The TCRdist pipeline was used in a later analysis to assign CDR3 sequences and most-parsimonious VDJ recombination scenarios. A later analysis defined each TCR beta chain by its CDR3 amino acid sequence plus V-gene family, and excluded reads lacking a unique V-gene family. A later analysis removed 592 highly shared, low-generation-probability nucleotide sequences to deal with suspected cross-contamination and a sequencing artifact. A later analysis calculated a clonal expansion index for each public chain from normalized within-repertoire ranks of inferred template counts. Generation probabilities in a later analysis came from a VDJ recombination model fitted to out-of-frame rearrangements, and those results were checked against IGoR. A later analysis scored TCR-TCR, TCR-HLA and TCR-CMV co-occurrence with hypergeometric tests, applying a repertoire-size bias correction to TCR pairs. A later analysis estimated false discovery rates by permuting HLA or CMV assignments 20 times. In a later analysis, co-occurring TCRs were grouped using DBSCAN, with TCRdist sequence similarity added in when clustering inside HLA-allele-positive subsets. Repertoires with fewer than 30,000 or more than 120,000 public chains were left out of co-occurrence clustering, as were about five repertoires with anomalous nucleotide sharing. Held by TCRdb, this immuneACCESS table contains in-frame sequences only and omits some clones. Under half of the omission traces to an unresolved V gene where checked; the cause of the rest is unknown. That table is the source of V, J and clone size, and D and trimming were worked out from the DNA. This sample is represented by 250,000 to 350,000 clones; roughly 90% of them were singletons. The ten largest clones represent approximately 2.2% of the sample.

The cohort consisted of 650 to 850 healthy bone marrow donors. Cohort members were all nominally healthy when sampled, although unrecorded immune exposures were likely present. The donor tested CMV seronegative and was one of the 352 seronegative cohort members. Each donor provided a peripheral blood sample, and peripheral blood mononuclear cells were used for TCR beta sequencing. Genomic DNA extraction from the blood cell samples was performed with the Qiagen DNeasy Blood Extraction Kit. The germline V gene (reference sequence) supplies CDR1 LNHDA and CDR2 SQIVND. After removal of 3 bases from V and 1 base from J, the junction retains 4 bases not matched to a gene. The CDR3 runs 15 residues from the cysteine to the phenylalanine. The entry retains the CDR3 DNA only, 45 bases that are in frame from base 1.

The sequence came from a woman aged 18-35 years in good health and CMV-seronegative. The rearrangement joined TRBV19 to TRBJ2-7; 9 bases in the junction line up with TRBD1. The sample was PBMCs. Read as DNA, the sequence is TGTGCCAGTAGTATTGGGACAGGGTGGTCCTACGAGCAGTACTTC. Translated, this is CASSIGTGWSYEQYF. The reference TRBV19 and TRBJ2-7 proteins fill in what lies around the CDR3, so the full variable domain reads DGGITQSPKYLFRKEGQNVTLSCEQNLNHDAMYWYRQDPGQGLRLIYYSQIVNDFQKGDIAEGYSVSREKKESFPLTVTSAQKNPTAFYLCASSIGTGWSYEQYFGPGTRLTVT.